A single sample gave rise to the 6 T cell receptor beta chains below, sequenced in a study of molecular identifiers for immune sequencing clone quantification. TCRdb itself ran the PCR reads through MiXCR, one entry per CDR3 protein. Of approximately 500,000 distinct CDR3 sequences detected, roughly 24% appear once; the ten largest clones hold under 0.8%. Sequences were obtained from naive CD8+ T cells from blood, with Jurkat cell RNA spiked in. This sample's subset: FACS-sorted CD8+CD4-CCR7+CD45RA+ naive T cells. These receptors came from a human donor in good health. Some libraries in this study had Jurkat cell RNA spiked in.

Comment on this clonotype: One junction end does not reproduce the germline sequence, and a read error may be involved. This chain uses TRBV11-2 with TRBJ2-7; D possibly corresponds to TRBD1 (6 bases). This CDR3 has 16 amino acids. Per the germline V gene, CDR1 is SGHAT and CDR2 is FQNNGV. The CDR3 sequence is CDSSLDWTVGYYEQYF. Written as DNA, the CDR3 is TGTGACAGCAGCTTAGATTGGACAGTTGGATATTACGAGCAGTACTTC.

Worth noting for this clonotype: This could be a read error, since a much larger clone is one nucleotide away. The chain couples TRBV13 to TRBJ2-3; TRBD2 agrees at 12 bases. The CDR3 extends over 18 amino acids. With 4 bases clipped from V and 8 bases from J, the junction kept 16 bases outside the gene matches. The germline CDR1 and CDR2 sequences are PRHDT and FYEKMQ (reference sequence). This CDR3 is CASSSSNPSGGAPGTQYF. CDR3 nucleotide sequence: TGTGCCAGCAGCTCGAGTAACCCTAGCGGGGGGGCCCCAGGTACGCAGTATTTT.

This clonotype was seen only a few times. J is TRBJ2-7 and V is TRBV20-1; 7 bases fit TRBD2. Germline values: CDR1 DFQATT, CDR2 SNEGSKA (reference sequence). Germline trimming cut 4 bases from V and 5 bases from J; bases unmatched to any gene: 5. The CDR3 covers 12 residues. The CDR3 here is CSAMRGTDEQYF. For the CDR3, the DNA is TGCAGTGCTATGCGGGGGACCGACGAGCAGTACTTC.

This clonotype was observed a handful of times. The chain employs TRBV12-3 or TRBV12-4 and TRBJ1-5; D perhaps matches TRBD1 (5 bases). Trimming cost V 3 bases and J 5 bases, with 11 bases left between them. The CDR3 is 14 amino acids. Written as DNA, the CDR3 is TGTGCCAGCAGTTTCGGGGGGAACTATCAGCCCCAGCATTTT. As protein: CASSFGGNYQPQHF.

The chain carries TRBV9 and TRBJ1-6, with a weak D call TRBD1 (6 bases). V was shortened by 0 bases and J by 4 bases, with 11 bases between the two germline ends. The CDR3 is 16 residues long. Germline assignment: CDR1 SGDLS and CDR2 YYNGEE. The CDR3: CASSVEGTPYNSPLHF. DNA of the CDR3: TGTGCCAGCAGCGTAGAAGGGACACCATATAATTCACCCCTCCACTTT.

Only a few counts were recorded for this clonotype. The genes are TRBV12-3 or TRBV12-4 and TRBJ2-1; 8 nucleotides match TRBD2. J lost 1 base, V lost 3 bases, and 11 bases had no gene match. This CDR3 has 18 residues. The CDR3 nucleotides read TGTGCCAGCAGTTTGATAAGCGGGGGCGTTCCATCCTACAATGAGCAGTTCTTC. This sequence encodes CASSLISGGVPSYNEQFF.